This T cell receptor beta chain emerged from a study of shared clonotypes between healthy human individuals. General study findings and limits: Generation probability values for non-shared clonotypes were lower than those for clonotypes shared by all four donors. It was expected that sequencing depth would affect clonotype sharing among donors.

Naive CD8 cells, CD45RO-negative and positively selected for CCR7, excluded terminally differentiated effector memory CD45RA+ cells. The V gene's germline CDR1 is MNHEY and CDR2 SMNVEV (reference sequence). Trimming took 5 bases from V and 5 from J, leaving 16 bases between them. This CDR3 comprises 15 residues. As for this clone: Its antigen remains unknown.

Sequencing was performed with immunoSEQ multiplex PCR; in TCRdb, only in-frame clones are kept and a portion is missing. The sample has millions of clones; 90% to 95% are singletons. Sequencing was performed on naive CD8+ T cells from PBMCs. The chain has TRBV27 and TRBJ2-1, with D perhaps matching TRBD2 (5 bases). This TCR derives from a man younger than 30 in good health. Some clones in this sample may be carry-over from other donors' samples. Written as DNA, the CDR3 is TGTGCCAGCAGTCAGTACCGGGAACTTAACAATGAGCAGTTCTTC. Protein: CASSQYRELNNEQFF.